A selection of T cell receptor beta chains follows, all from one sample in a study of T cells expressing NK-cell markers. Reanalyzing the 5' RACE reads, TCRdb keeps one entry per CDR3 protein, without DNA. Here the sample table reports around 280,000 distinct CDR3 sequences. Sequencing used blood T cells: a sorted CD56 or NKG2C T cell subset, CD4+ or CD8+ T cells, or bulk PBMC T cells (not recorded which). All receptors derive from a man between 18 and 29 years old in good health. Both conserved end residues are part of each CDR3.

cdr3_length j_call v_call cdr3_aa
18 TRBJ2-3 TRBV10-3 CAIRSGGVAGGHTDTQYF
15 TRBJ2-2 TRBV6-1 CASRKEGESTGELFF
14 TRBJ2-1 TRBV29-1 CSVDRSGVYNEQFF
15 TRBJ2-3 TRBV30 CAWSVSGRAADTQYF
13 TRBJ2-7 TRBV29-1 CSVGTVYLNEQYF
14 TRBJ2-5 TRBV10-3 CATRGTEPKETQYF
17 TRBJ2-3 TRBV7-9 CASSLAAAGVVADTQYF
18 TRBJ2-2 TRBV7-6 CASSWLSSGLAGAGELFF
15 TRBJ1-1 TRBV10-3 CAISESSQGGTEAFF
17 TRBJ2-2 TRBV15 CATSRESTGVGTGELFF
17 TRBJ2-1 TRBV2 CASSELASGTRRNEQFF
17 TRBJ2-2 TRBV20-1 CSARGTSGRAYTGELFF
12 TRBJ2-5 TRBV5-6 CASSLSSLGEVF
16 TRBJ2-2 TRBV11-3 CASSSSSGSGTGELFF
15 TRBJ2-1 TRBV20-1 CSAYPTSGRVNEQFF
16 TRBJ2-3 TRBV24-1 CATSDPTGIGTDTQYF
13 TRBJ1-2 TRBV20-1 CSARRTGLYGYTF
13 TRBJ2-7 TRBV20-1 CSARLGLSYEQYF
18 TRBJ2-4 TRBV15 CATSRGGLAGVAKNIQYF
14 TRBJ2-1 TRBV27 CASRRGFEAGEQFF
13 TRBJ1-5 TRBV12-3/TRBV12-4 CASNSAAGQPQHF
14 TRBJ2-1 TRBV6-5 CASSSRTGDNEQFF
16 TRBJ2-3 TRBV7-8 CASSPRSQPSPDTQYF
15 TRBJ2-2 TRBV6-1 CASRFGTGETGELFF
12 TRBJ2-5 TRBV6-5 CASGQGSETQYF
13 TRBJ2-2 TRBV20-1 CSARPLGLGELFF
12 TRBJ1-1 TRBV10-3 CAIATGSAEAFF
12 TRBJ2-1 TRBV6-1 CASILGAGELFF
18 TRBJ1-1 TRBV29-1 CSALGRSGQGARSTEAFF
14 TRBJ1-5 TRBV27 CASSVQGRQGPQHF
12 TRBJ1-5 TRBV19 CASSAGRDGQHF
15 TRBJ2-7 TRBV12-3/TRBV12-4 CASSLGLAGAYEQYF
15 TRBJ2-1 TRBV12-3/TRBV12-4 CASSLGSFSYNEQFF
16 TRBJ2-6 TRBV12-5 CASGLGQGAGANVLTF
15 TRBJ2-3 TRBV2 CASSVVRGGTDTQYF
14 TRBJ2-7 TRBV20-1 CSASGAGLNYEQYF
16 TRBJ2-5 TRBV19 CASSIEGTGGGETQYF
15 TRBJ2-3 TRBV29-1 CSVGAGTSGTDTQYF
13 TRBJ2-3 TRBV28 CASSPPSRDTQYF
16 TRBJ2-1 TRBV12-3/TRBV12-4 CARSLPGSKFYNEQFF
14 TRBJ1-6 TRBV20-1 CSAKTTGPNSPLHF
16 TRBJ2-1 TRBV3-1 CASSQVTSGIKDEQFF
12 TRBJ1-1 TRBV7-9 CASTTQGSEAFF
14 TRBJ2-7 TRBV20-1 CSASGGRGPYEQYF
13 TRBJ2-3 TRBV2 CASSPPGPDTQYF
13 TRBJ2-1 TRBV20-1 CSATGVWDNEQFF
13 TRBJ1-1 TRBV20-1 CSARPGQGAEAFF
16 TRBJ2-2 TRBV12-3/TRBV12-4 CATQLLLAGGGGELFF
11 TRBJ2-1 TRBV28 CASRSVREQFF
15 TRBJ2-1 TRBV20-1 CSASLPAGVRHEQFF